A selection of T cell receptor beta chains follows, all from one sample in a study of radiotherapy plus CTLA-4 blockade in lung cancer. Sequenced by immunoSEQ multiplex PCR; TCRdb stores in-frame clones only, minus some. The sample lists about 55,000 clones; 70% to 85% were seen once. Material: peripheral blood, obtained from a patient treated with radiotherapy plus ipilimumab. Source of these receptors: a human donor with non-small cell lung cancer whose response to radiotherapy plus ipilimumab could not be evaluated. The CDR3 runs from the conserved cysteine through the conserved F or W. Each record gives: D gene, J gene, clone size, V gene, CDR3 DNA, CDR3 protein. A D gene is named only where the DNA matches it firmly. Only some rows state a clone size, as once, few, many or a class for expanded clones.

NA TRBJ1-4 once TRBV18 TGTGCCAGCTCACCACAGCCGGGACATCCTAATGAAAAACTGTTTTTT CASSPQPGHPNEKLFF
NA TRBJ2-3 NA TRBV11-2 TGTGCCAGCAGCTTCTCCTCTAGGGCGGGGGCCGTTAGCACAGATACGCAGTATTTT CASSFSSRAGAVSTDTQYF
NA TRBJ1-5 NA TRBV21-1 TGTGCCAGCAGCAACGACAGGGGGAGGGTCAATCAGCCCCAGCATTTT CASSNDRGRVNQPQHF
NA TRBJ1-5 NA TRBV10-3 TGTGCCATCAGTGAGGACAGATATCAGCCCCAGCATTTT CAISEDRYQPQHF
TRBD1 TRBJ1-1 NA TRBV9 TGTGCCAGCAGCGCGGGACAGGGGGTAGGGTACACTGAAGCTTTCTTT CASSAGQGVGYTEAFF
NA TRBJ2-3 NA TRBV6-6 TGTGCCAGCAGACCGGGACTTGAGGGGGATACGCAGTATTTT CASRPGLEGDTQYF
TRBD2 TRBJ2-7 NA TRBV11-2 TGTGCCAGCAGCTTACACCCGGGACTAGCATCCTACGAGCAGTACTTC CASSLHPGLASYEQYF
TRBD1 TRBJ1-1 NA TRBV4-3 TGCGCCAGCAGCCAGAGAACAGGGGACCCTGAAGCTTTCTTT CASSQRTGDPEAFF
NA TRBJ2-5 NA TRBV5-6 TGTGCCAGCACCTACGATCGCGAGACCCAGTACTTC CASTYDRETQYF
NA TRBJ2-7 NA TRBV6-5 TGTGCCAGCAGTGGCAGCTACGAGCAGTACTTC CASSGSYEQYF
TRBD1 TRBJ1-2 once TRBV10-2 TGCGCCAGCAGTGAACCAGGGGGCGTTCGGCGCTACACCTTC CASSEPGGVRRYTF
TRBD1 TRBJ1-4 once TRBV5-1 TGCGCCAGCAGCTTGGGGGGGACAGGGTCGAATGAAAAACTGTTTTTT CASSLGGTGSNEKLFF
NA TRBJ1-4 NA TRBV5-1 TGCGCCAGCAGCTTGGGAGCCGGAGGTGAAAAACTGTTTTTT CASSLGAGGEKLFF
NA TRBJ2-2 NA TRBV18 TGTGCCAGCGGCCGGAGGGCCGGGGAGCTGTTTTTT CASGRRAGELFF
NA TRBJ2-5 NA TRBV11-3 TGTGCCAGCAGCTTAGGCGTTCAAGAGACCCAGTACTTC CASSLGVQETQYF
TRBD2 TRBJ2-4 NA TRBV19 TGTGCCAGTAGTACGGGACTAGCGGGGGGGAGATTAGCCAAAAACATTCAGTACTTC CASSTGLAGGRLAKNIQYF
NA TRBJ2-5 NA TRBV5-3 TGTGCCAGAAGCTTGGGGCAGGCGCAAGAGACCCAGTACTTC CARSLGQAQETQYF
NA TRBJ2-3 NA TRBV7-2 TGTGCCAGCAGCTCCTCTGTCCGCACAGATACGCAGTATTTT CASSSSVRTDTQYF
NA TRBJ1-1 NA TRBV19 TGTGCCAGTAGTATAGACCTACGACACACTAACACTGAAGCTTTCTTT CASSIDLRHTNTEAFF
NA TRBJ1-6 NA TRBV5-6 TGTGCCAGCAGCCCCGGGTGGAGCGTAGGTTCACCCCTCCACTTT CASSPGWSVGSPLHF
NA TRBJ2-5 NA TRBV7-9 TGTGCCAGCAGCTTATGGCAGGGAGGTGAGACCCAGTACTTC CASSLWQGGETQYF
TRBD1 TRBJ2-7 NA TRBV11-2 TGTGCCAGCAGCTCCCCAGGGACAGGGGGTCTGCACGAGCAGTACTTC CASSSPGTGGLHEQYF
TRBD1 TRBJ2-3 NA TRBV19 TGTGCCAGTAGTTTCGGACAGGGGGCAGATACGCAGTATTTT CASSFGQGADTQYF